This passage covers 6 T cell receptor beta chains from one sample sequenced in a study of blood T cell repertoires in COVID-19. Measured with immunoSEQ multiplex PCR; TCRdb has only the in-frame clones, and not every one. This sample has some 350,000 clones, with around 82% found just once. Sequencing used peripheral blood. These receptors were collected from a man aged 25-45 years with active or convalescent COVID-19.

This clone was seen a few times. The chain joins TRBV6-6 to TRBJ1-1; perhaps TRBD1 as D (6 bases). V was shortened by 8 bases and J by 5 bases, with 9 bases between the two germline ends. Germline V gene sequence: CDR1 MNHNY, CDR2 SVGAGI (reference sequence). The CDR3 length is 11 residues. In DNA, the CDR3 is TGTGCCAGCGACCAGGGGACTGAAGCTTTCTTT. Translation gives CASDQGTEAFF.

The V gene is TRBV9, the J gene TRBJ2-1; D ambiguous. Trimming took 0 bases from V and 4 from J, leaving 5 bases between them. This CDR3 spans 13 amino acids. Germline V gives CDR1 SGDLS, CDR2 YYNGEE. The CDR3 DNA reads TGTGCCAGCAGCGTAGAACGGTACAATGAGCAGTTCTTC. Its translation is CASSVERYNEQFF.

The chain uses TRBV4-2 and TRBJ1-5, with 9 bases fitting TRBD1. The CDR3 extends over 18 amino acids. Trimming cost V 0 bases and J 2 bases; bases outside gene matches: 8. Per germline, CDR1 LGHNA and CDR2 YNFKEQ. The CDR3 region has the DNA TGTGCCAGCAGCCAAGAAAGGACAGGGGAGAGGGGCAATCAGCCCCAGCATTTT. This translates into CASSQERTGERGNQPQHF.

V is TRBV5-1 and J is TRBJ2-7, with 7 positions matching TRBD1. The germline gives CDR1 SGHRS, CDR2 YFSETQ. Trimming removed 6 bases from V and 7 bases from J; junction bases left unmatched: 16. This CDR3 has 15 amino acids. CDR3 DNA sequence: TGCGCCAGCACTCCGATGACAGGGCGCGCCAATGAGCAGTACTTC. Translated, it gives CASTPMTGRANEQYF. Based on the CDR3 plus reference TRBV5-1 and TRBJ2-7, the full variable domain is KAGVTQTPRYLIKTRGQQVTLSCSPISGHRSVSWYQQTPGQGLQFLFEYFSETQRNKGNFPGRFSGRQFSNSRSEMNVSTLELGDSALYLCASTPMTGRANEQYFGPGTRLTVT.

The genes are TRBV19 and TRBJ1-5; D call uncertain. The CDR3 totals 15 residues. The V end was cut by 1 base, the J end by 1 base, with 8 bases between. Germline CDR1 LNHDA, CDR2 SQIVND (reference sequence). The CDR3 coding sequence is TGTGCCAGTAGTATAGTCGCTGCGAGCAATCAGCCCCAGCATTTT. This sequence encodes CASSIVAASNQPQHF.

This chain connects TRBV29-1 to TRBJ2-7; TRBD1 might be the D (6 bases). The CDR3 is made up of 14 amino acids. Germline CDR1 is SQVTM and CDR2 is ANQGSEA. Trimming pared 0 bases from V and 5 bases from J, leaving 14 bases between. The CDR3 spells CSVEDSGAGHEQYF. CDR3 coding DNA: TGCAGCGTTGAAGATTCAGGGGCCGGTCACGAGCAGTACTTC.